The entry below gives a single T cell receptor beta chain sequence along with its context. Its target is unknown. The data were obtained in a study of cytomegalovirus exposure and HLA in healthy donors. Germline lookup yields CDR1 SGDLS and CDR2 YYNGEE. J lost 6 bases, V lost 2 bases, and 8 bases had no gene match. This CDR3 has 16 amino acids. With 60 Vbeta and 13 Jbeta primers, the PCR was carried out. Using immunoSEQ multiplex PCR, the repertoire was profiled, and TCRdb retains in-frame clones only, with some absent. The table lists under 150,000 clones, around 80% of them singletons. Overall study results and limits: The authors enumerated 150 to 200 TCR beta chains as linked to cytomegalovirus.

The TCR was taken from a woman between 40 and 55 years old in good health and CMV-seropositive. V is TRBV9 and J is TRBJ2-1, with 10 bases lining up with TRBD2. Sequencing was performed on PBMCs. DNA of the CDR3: TGTGCCAGCAGCGTTCCCCTAGCGGGGGCTCTCAATGAGCAGTTCTTC. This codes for CASSVPLAGALNEQFF.